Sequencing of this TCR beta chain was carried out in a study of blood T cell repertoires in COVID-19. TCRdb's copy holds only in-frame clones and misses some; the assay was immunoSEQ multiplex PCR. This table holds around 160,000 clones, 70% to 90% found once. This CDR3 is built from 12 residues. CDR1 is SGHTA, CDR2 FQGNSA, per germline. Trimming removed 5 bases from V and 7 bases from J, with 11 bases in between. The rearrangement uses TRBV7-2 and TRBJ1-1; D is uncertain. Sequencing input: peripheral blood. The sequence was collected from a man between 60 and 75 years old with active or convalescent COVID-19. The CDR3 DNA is TGTGCCAGCAGCCCCCACACGGGTGAAGCTTTCTTT. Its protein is CASSPHTGEAFF.